The next 24 T cell receptor beta chains were all read from a single sample in a study of cytomegalovirus exposure and HLA in healthy donors. Researchers ran the PCR with 60 Vbeta and 13 Jbeta primers. Sequenced by immunoSEQ multiplex PCR; TCRdb stores in-frame clones only, minus some. Among 150,000 to 200,000 clones listed, roughly four fifths were seen once. Material: PBMCs. The origin of the receptors is a woman aged 18 to 35 in good health and CMV-seronegative.

This clone was observed once. This chain links TRBV11-2 with TRBJ1-1; D gene unclear. The germline gives CDR1 SGHAT, CDR2 FQNNGV. This CDR3 comprises 13 residues. V lost 0 bases, J lost 11 bases, and 13 bases lay in between. The CDR3 spells CASSLDIMASAFF. As DNA, the CDR3 is TGTGCCAGCAGCTTAGATATTATGGCATCTGCTTTCTTT.

This chain links TRBV27 with TRBJ1-4, with D maybe TRBD1 (6 bases). Trimming stripped 3 bases from V and 3 bases from J, with 8 bases between. CDR1 is MNHEY, CDR2 SMNVEV, per germline (reference sequence). The CDR3 consists of 14 residues. The CDR3 DNA follows: TGTGCCAGCAGTTTCAGGGGTGCTAATGAAAAACTGTTTTTT. Residues: CASSFRGANEKLFF.

This clone has only a few counts. The chain is built from TRBV4-3 and TRBJ2-1; D is perhaps TRBD2 (6 bases). CDR3 length equals 16 residues. Germline CDR1 LGHNA, CDR2 YSLEER. V lost 0 bases, J lost 3 bases, and 12 bases lay in between. The CDR3 DNA reads as TGCGCCAGCAGCCAAGATTTGCGGGAAATCTACAATGAGCAGTTCTTC. Amino acids: CASSQDLREIYNEQFF.

The V call is TRBV5-6, the J call TRBJ2-1; TRBD1 agrees at 9 bases. Germline CDR1 is SGHDT and CDR2 is YYEEEE. CDR3 length: 15 residues. V lost 4 bases to trimming and J lost 9 bases; unmatched junction nucleotides: 11. The CDR3 protein is CASSRGDRAAIEQFF. Written as DNA, the CDR3 is TGTGCCAGCAGCAGGGGGGACAGGGCGGCGATTGAGCAGTTCTTC.

This chain joins TRBV19 and TRBJ1-1; a possible D gene is TRBD1 (5 bases). The CDR3 is 13 amino acids. CDR1 LNHDA and CDR2 SQIVND come from the germline V gene (reference sequence). The germline V and J ends were trimmed by 10 bases and 4 bases, with 16 bases remaining between them. Here the CDR3 reads CATRVGVATEAFF. As DNA, the CDR3 is TGTGCCACCAGGGTAGGGGTGGCCACTGAAGCTTTCTTT.

V usage is TRBV30 and J usage is TRBJ1-5, with D possibly matching TRBD1 (5 bases). The CDR3 runs 15 residues. Trimming removed 0 bases from V and 2 bases from J, with 11 bases in between. Germline V gene lookup returns CDR1 GTSNPN and CDR2 SVGIG (reference sequence). Here the CDR3 DNA reads TGTGCCTGGAGTGTACTTGGGGCGGGCAATCAGCCCCAGCATTTT. Protein sequence: CAWSVLGAGNQPQHF.

The gene calls are TRBV5-4 and TRBJ1-1; the match to TRBD1 covers 7 bases. Trimming removed 7 bases from V and 5 bases from J; junction bases left unmatched: 11. The CDR3 is 14 amino acids. CDR1 and CDR2 from the germline V gene are SGHNT and YYREEE (reference sequence). The CDR3 DNA is TGTGCCAGCTACAGAGAGGGGGCTCAAACTGAAGCTTTCTTT. Translated, it gives CASYREGAQTEAFF.

The J gene is TRBJ2-3, the V gene TRBV18, with 7 bases identical to TRBD1. This CDR3 has 16 amino acids. V shed 3 bases, J shed 1 base, and the junction held 7 bases outside the gene matches. Germline V lookup: CDR1 KGHSH, CDR2 LQKENI. CDR3: CASSPYTGTGTDTQYF. As DNA, the CDR3 is TGTGCCAGCTCACCCTACACCGGGACAGGCACAGATACGCAGTATTTT.

The genes are TRBV4-3 and TRBJ1-4; a possible D gene is TRBD1 (6 bases). V lost 0 bases to trimming and J lost 1 base, with 12 bases between them. The germline V gene encodes CDR1 LGHNA and CDR2 YSLEER. The CDR3 is made up of 17 amino acids. CDR3 sequence (DNA): TGCGCCAGCAGCCAAGATAGGGGCAGGGGAACTAATGAAAAACTGTTTTTT. The encoded protein is CASSQDRGRGTNEKLFF.

This sequence joins TRBV30 and TRBJ2-5, with D possibly TRBD1 on 6 matching bases. The V gene lost 3 bases and the J gene lost 5 bases, with 13 bases spanning the gap. The CDR3 has 13 amino acids. From germline, CDR1 is GTSNPN and CDR2 SVGIG (reference sequence). The CDR3 nucleotides read TGTGCCTGGAGGCCGAGGGGGATGGAGACCCAGTACTTC. Translation gives CAWRPRGMETQYF.

CDR3 in amino acids: CARITGSAPNNYGYTF. The DNA of the CDR3 is TGTGCCCGCATTACCGGGTCAGCCCCTAATAACTATGGCTACACCTTC. This chain joins TRBV2 and TRBJ1-2, with D uncertain. CDR1 is SNHLY and CDR2 is FYNNEI in the germline V gene. V shed 11 bases and J shed 1 base, with 23 bases lying between them. There are 16 residues in the CDR3. Supplemented by reference TRBV2 and TRBJ1-2, the full variable domain reads EPEVTQTPSHQVTQMGQEVILRCVPISNHLYFYWYRQILGQKVEFLVSFYNNEISEKSEIFDDQFSVERPDGSNFTLKIRSTKLEDSAMYFCARITGSAPNNYGYTFGSGTRLTVV.

This chain uses TRBV14 with TRBJ2-1; 7 bases fit TRBD2. The germline gives CDR1 SGHDN, CDR2 FVKESK. With V trimmed by 4 bases and J by 0 bases, 3 bases remained unmatched. The CDR3 has 15 residues. CDR3 residues: CASSRGTNSYNEQFF. As DNA, the CDR3 is TGTGCCAGCAGCCGCGGGACTAACTCCTACAATGAGCAGTTCTTC.

The gene calls are TRBV18 and TRBJ2-1, with 7 bases lining up with TRBD2. This CDR3 comprises 16 residues. Germline V gene sequence: CDR1 KGHSH, CDR2 LQKENI. V was clipped by 1 base and J by 5 bases; unmatched bases: 8. This CDR3 reads CASSPLTAGTNNEQFF. CDR3 nucleotide sequence: TGTGCCAGCTCACCACTGACCGCCGGGACTAACAATGAGCAGTTCTTC.

This clone showed up just a few times. This rearrangement joins TRBV9 to TRBJ1-1; tentatively, D is TRBD1 (6 bases). V dropped 3 bases and J dropped 4 bases, with 19 bases sitting between them. There are 16 residues in the CDR3. CDR1 is SGDLS and CDR2 is YYNGEE in the germline V gene. Written as DNA, the CDR3 is TGTGCCAGCAGCGGTGGTCGGGGGGGCGCGAGCACTGAAGCTTTCTTT. Its protein product is CASSGGRGGASTEAFF. The whole variable domain, filled in from reference TRBV9 and TRBJ1-1, reads DSGVTQTPKHLITATGQRVTLRCSPRSGDLSVYWYQQSLDQGLQFLIQYYNGEERAKGNILERFSAQQFPDLHSELNLSSLELGDSALYFCASSGGRGGASTEAFFGQGTRLTVV.

V gene TRBV28 combines with J gene TRBJ2-7, with 7 bases matching TRBD2. CDR1 is MDHEN, CDR2 SYDVKM, per germline. The CDR3 is 18 amino acids. The V and J ends lost 4 bases and 2 bases, in that order; junction bases with no gene match: 17. CDR3 nucleotides: TGTGCCAGCAGTTCCCCTGGCAGCGGGGCTTTTTTTACCTACGAGCAGTACTTC. Translation gives CASSSPGSGAFFTYEQYF.

In nucleotides, the CDR3 is TGTGCCAGCAGCCCCTACGGGTATGAGCAGTTCTTC. It translates to CASSPYGYEQFF. The chain employs TRBV11-2 and TRBJ2-1; D is ambiguous. The V end lost 5 bases, the J end lost 8 bases, and 10 bases lay between the germline ends. The CDR3 is made up of 12 amino acids. The V gene's germline CDR1 is SGHAT and CDR2 FQNNGV.

CDR3 residues: CASSLGQPGGIRSPLHF. Here the CDR3 DNA reads TGTGCCAGCAGCTTGGGCCAGCCAGGGGGCATTAGATCACCCCTCCACTTT. The rearrangement joins TRBV5-6 to TRBJ1-6; 8 bases map to TRBD1. V lost 0 bases, J lost 10 bases, and 12 bases stayed unmatched. The CDR3 is made up of 17 amino acids. CDR1 and CDR2 from the germline V gene are SGHDT and YYEEEE.

The chain links TRBV5-6 to TRBJ2-1; D perhaps matches TRBD2 (5 bases). CDR3 length: 12 amino acids. CDR1 and CDR2 (germline): SGHDT, YYEEEE. V was cut by 2 bases and J by 10 bases, with 10 bases left in between. This CDR3 reads CASSFGLPEQFF. The CDR3 nucleotides read TGTGCCAGCAGCTTTGGACTGCCGGAGCAGTTCTTC.

This chain links TRBV21-1 with TRBJ2-1; TRBD2, the table's D call, lacks a check against the DNA. TRBV21-1 represents a pseudogene. This CDR3 comprises 15 residues. The CDR3 spells CASTSPSGRNNEQFF. The CDR3 DNA sequence: TGTGCCAGCACCTCCCCTAGCGGGAGAAACAATGAGCAGTTCTTC.

This chain joins TRBV18 and TRBJ2-7; 9 bases are a match to TRBD2. This CDR3 spans 14 amino acids. CDR1 is KGHSH and CDR2 is LQKENI in the germline V gene. Trimming at V came to 2 bases and at J to 6 bases, leaving 5 bases not matched to a gene. The CDR3 DNA follows: TGTGCCAGCTCACCAGGGGCGGGAGGGGGCGAGCAGTACTTC. Its translation is CASSPGAGGGEQYF.

This clone was observed once. This chain joins TRBV7-2 and TRBJ1-2, with 7 nucleotides matching TRBD1. The CDR3 runs to 14 residues. The V gene's germline CDR1 is SGHTA and CDR2 FQGNSA. V lost 4 bases to trimming and J lost 4 bases; unmatched junction nucleotides: 6. The CDR3, as DNA: TGTGCCAGCAGCTCTGGGACAGTCTTCTATGGCTACACCTTC. Protein product: CASSSGTVFYGYTF. Full variable domain (remainder filled in from reference TRBV7-2 and TRBJ1-2): GAGVSQSPSNKVTEKGKDVELRCDPISGHTALYWYRQSLGQGLEFLIYFQGNSAPDKSGLPSDRFSAERTGGSVSTLTIQRTQQEDSAVYLCASSSGTVFYGYTFGSGTRLTVV.

This clone was picked up a small number of times. This sequence joins TRBV6-6 and TRBJ2-2, with D tentatively TRBD2 (7 bases). V dropped 8 bases and J dropped 11 bases, with 21 bases sitting between them. Germline CDR1 is MNHNY and CDR2 is SVGAGI (reference sequence). CDR3 length: 14 residues. The CDR3: CASGLGGDYLELFF. The CDR3 bases are TGTGCCAGCGGCTTAGGGGGGGACTACTTAGAGCTGTTTTTT.

The V and J genes are TRBV5-8 and TRBJ2-1; D is unresolved. Germline assignment: CDR1 SGHTS and CDR2 YDEGEE. This CDR3 has 13 residues. The germline V and J ends were trimmed by 0 bases and 10 bases, with 11 bases remaining between them. CDR3 protein: CASSLDGFGEQFF. CDR3 sequence (DNA): TGTGCCAGCAGCTTGGATGGATTCGGGGAGCAGTTCTTC.

This clone was recorded only once. The chain joins TRBV7-2 to TRBJ1-5, with TRBD1 matching 11 bases. Per the germline V gene, CDR1 is SGHTA and CDR2 is FQGNSA. This CDR3 region has 16 residues. J was trimmed by 9 bases and V by 1 base; bases with no gene match: 8. CDR3 protein: CASSLGPGQGARPQHF. For the CDR3, the DNA is TGTGCCAGCAGCTTAGGACCCGGACAGGGGGCCAGGCCCCAGCATTTT.